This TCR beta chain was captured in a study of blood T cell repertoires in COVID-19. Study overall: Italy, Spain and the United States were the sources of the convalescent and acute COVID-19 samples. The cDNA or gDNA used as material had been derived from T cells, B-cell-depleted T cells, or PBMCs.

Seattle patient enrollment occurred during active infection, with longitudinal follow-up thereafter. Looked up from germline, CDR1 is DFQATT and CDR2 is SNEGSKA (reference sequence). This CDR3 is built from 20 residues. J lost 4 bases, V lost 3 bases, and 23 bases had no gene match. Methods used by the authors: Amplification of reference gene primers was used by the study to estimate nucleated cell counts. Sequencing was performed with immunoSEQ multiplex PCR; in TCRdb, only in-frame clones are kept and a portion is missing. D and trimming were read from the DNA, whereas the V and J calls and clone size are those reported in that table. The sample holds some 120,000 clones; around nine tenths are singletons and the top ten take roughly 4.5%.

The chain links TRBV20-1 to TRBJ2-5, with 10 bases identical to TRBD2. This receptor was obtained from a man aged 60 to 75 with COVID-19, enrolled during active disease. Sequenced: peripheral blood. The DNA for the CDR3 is TGCAGTGCTAGTGTTCCGCGGGGTTTGCTAGCGGGAGTAATACCAGAGACCCAGTACTTC. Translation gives CSASVPRGLLAGVIPETQYF.